Shown below are 2 T cell receptor beta chains from a single sample sequenced in a study of OX40 agonist ivuxolimab in advanced cancers. The assay was immunoSEQ multiplex PCR, and TCRdb's table has in-frame clones only and misses some. This table holds just under 60,000 clones, roughly nine tenths found once. The sequences come from CD4+ or CD8+ T cells sorted from blood, collected in a trial of the OX40 agonist ivuxolimab. The receptors originated from an adult with an advanced solid tumor such as melanoma, head and neck, liver or kidney cancer.

The chain links TRBV27 to TRBJ1-1; tentative D call: TRBD1 (5 bases). V was trimmed by 1 base and J by 4 bases, leaving 10 bases between them. The CDR3 runs to 14 residues. Germline V gene sequence: CDR1 MNHEY, CDR2 SMNVEV (reference sequence). The CDR3 spells CASSLYGAGTEAFF. The CDR3 region has the DNA TGTGCCAGCAGTTTATACGGGGCTGGCACTGAAGCTTTCTTT.

The chain carries TRBV27 and TRBJ2-7; no firm D call. Germline CDR1 is MNHEY and CDR2 is SMNVEV (reference sequence). Trimming left V 3 bases short and J 2 bases short, with 11 bases between. This CDR3 has 14 amino acids. The CDR3 nucleotides are TGTGCCAGCAGTTTTGGACCGCCCCCCTACGAGCAGTACTTC. Residues: CASSFGPPPYEQYF.